This T cell receptor beta chain was identified in a study of blood T cell repertoires in COVID-19. Study-level information: Material from acute and convalescent COVID-19 was sourced from the United States, Italy and Spain. Nucleic acid was either cDNA or gDNA, and it came from T cells, B-cell-depleted T cells, or PBMCs.

The CDR3 is 14 residues long. CDR1 and CDR2 (germline): SGHAT, FQDESV (reference sequence). Per the study methods: Counts of nucleated cells, estimated from reference gene primer amplification, were obtained. Profiled with immunoSEQ multiplex PCR; TCRdb holds only in-frame clones, not every one. The V and J calls and the clone size are those of that table, but D and trimming were determined from the DNA. The data hold around 160,000 clones, with roughly 90% observed a single time. As concerns this clone: At one end, the junction sequence differs from germline, possibly due to a read error.

The TCR comes from a man aged 55-75 years with active or convalescent COVID-19. This chain links TRBV11-1 with TRBJ2-7, with 8 nucleotides matching TRBD2. Material for sequencing was peripheral blood. The CDR3 spells CASSVAGTSYEQYF. DNA of the CDR3: TGTGCCAGCAGCGTAGCCGGGACTAGCTACGAGCAGTACTTC. Filled out from reference TRBV11-1 and TRBJ2-7, the complete variable domain reads EAEVAQSPRYKITEKSQAVAFWCDPISGHATLYWYRQILGQGPELLVQFQDESVVDDSQLPKDRFSAERLKGVDSTLKIQPAELGDSAMYLCASSVAGTSYEQYFGPGTRLTVT.